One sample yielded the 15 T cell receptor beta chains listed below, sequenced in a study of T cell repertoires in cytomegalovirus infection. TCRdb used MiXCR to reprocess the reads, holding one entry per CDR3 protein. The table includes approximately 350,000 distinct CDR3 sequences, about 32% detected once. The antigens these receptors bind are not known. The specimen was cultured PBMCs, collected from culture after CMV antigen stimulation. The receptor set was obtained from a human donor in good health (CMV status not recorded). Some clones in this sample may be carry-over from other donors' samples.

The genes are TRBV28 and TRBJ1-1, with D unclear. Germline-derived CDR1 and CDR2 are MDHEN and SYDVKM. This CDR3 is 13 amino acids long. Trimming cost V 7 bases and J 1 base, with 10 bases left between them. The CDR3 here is CASTVPRNTEAFF. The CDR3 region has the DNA TGTGCCAGCACCGTCCCACGGAACACTGAAGCTTTCTTT.

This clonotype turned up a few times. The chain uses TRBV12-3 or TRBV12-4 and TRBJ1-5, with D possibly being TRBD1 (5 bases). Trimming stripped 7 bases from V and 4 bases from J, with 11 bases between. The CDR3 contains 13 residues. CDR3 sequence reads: CASTYRSNQPQHF. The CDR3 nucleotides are TGTGCCAGCACTTACAGGTCGAATCAGCCCCAGCATTTT.

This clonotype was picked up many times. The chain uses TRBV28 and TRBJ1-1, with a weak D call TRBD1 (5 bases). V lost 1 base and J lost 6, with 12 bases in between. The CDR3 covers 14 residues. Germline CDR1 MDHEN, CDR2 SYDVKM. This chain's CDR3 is CASSLFIGVAEAFF. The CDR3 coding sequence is TGTGCCAGCAGTTTATTCATAGGGGTGGCTGAAGCTTTCTTT.

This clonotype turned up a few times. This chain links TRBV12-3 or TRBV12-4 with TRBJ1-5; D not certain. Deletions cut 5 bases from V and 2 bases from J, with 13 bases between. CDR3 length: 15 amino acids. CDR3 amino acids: CASSPDGEGNQPQHF. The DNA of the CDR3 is TGTGCCAGCAGTCCTGACGGTGAGGGCAATCAGCCCCAGCATTTT.

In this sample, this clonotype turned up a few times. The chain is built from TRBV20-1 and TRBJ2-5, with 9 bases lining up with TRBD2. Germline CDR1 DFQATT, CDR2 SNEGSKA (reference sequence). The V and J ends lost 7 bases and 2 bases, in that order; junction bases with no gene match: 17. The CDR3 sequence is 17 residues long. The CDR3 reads CSGGLAGVGGPQETQYF. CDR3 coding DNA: TGCAGTGGGGGGTTAGCGGGAGTTGGGGGCCCACAAGAGACCCAGTACTTC.

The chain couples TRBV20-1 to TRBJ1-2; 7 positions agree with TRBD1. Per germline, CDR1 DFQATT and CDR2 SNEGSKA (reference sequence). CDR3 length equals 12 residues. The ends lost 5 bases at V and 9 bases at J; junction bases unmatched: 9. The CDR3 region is CSASLRDRSYTF. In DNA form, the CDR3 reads TGCAGTGCTTCTCTCCGGGACAGAAGCTACACCTTC.

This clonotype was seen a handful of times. The CDR3 sequence: CSVETPQGFYGYTF. CDR3 bases: TGCAGCGTTGAAACCCCACAGGGGTTCTATGGCTACACCTTC. This rearrangement joins TRBV29-1 to TRBJ1-2; 7 nucleotides align to TRBD1. This CDR3 has 14 residues. V shed 2 bases, J shed 4 bases, and the junction held 7 bases outside the gene matches. Germline CDR1 is SQVTM and CDR2 is ANQGSEA.

CDR3 bases: TGTGCCACCAGCAGAGATAGGAGGACAGACCAAGTCTCCTACGAGCAGTACTTC. This sequence encodes CATSRDRRTDQVSYEQYF. The chain couples TRBV15 to TRBJ2-7, with a possible D match to TRBD1 (6 bases). The CDR3 has 18 residues. Germline V gene lookup returns CDR1 LNHNV and CDR2 YYDKDF (reference sequence). The V and J ends lost 0 bases and 0 bases respectively, with 18 bases between them.

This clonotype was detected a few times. CDR3 amino acids: CASSQDTGSGNTIYF. Written as DNA, the CDR3 is TGCGCCAGCAGCCAAGATACAGGCTCTGGAAACACCATATATTTT. This chain connects TRBV4-3 to TRBJ1-3; TRBD1 is a possible D gene (5 bases). The CDR3 is 15 residues long. The ends were cut back, 0 bases at V and 0 bases at J, with 6 bases in the middle. Germline V gene sequence: CDR1 LGHNA, CDR2 YSLEER.

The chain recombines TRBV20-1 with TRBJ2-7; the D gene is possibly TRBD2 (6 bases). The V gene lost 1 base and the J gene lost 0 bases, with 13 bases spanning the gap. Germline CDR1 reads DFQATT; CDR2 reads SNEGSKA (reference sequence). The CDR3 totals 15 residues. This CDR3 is CSARGSGRSSYEQYF. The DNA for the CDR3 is TGCAGTGCTAGAGGAAGCGGGCGGAGCTCCTACGAGCAGTACTTC.

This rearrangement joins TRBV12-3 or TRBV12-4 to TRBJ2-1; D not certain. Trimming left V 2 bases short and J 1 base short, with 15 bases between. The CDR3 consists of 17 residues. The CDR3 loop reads CASSLFFLGTSYNEQFF. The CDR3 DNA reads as TGTGCCAGCAGTTTATTTTTTCTAGGAACTTCCTACAATGAGCAGTTCTTC.

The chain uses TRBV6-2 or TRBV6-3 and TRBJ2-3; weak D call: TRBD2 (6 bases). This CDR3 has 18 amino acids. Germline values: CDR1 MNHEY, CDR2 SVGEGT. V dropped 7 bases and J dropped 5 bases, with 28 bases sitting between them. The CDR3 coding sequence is TGTGCCAGCACCGTACTGCACTCGGCGGGAAATTTTATAGATACGCAGTATTTT. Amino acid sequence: CASTVLHSAGNFIDTQYF.

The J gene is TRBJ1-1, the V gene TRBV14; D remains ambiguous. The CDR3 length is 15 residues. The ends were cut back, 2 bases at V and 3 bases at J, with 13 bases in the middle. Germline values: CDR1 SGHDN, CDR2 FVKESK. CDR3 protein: CASSQMTGWDTEAFF. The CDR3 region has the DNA TGTGCCAGCAGCCAAATGACGGGGTGGGACACTGAAGCTTTCTTT.

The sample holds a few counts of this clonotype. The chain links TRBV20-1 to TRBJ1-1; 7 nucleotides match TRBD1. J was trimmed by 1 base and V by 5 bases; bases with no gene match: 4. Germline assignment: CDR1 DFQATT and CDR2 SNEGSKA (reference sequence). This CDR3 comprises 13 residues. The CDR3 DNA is TGCAGTGCTCCGGGACAGACGAACACTGAAGCTTTCTTT. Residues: CSAPGQTNTEAFF.

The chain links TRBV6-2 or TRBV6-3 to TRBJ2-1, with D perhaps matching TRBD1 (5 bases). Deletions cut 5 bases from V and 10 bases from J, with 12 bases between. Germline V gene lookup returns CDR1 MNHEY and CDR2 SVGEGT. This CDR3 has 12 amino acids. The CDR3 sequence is CASSQTPGEQFF. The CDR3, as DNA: TGTGCCAGCAGTCAGACCCCAGGGGAGCAGTTCTTC.